Sequencing of this T cell receptor (beta chain) was carried out in a study of T cells in Graves' hyperthyroidism and ophthalmopathy (dated by TCRdb to between 2018 and 2021). Regarding the complete study: Peripheral blood was collected at initial diagnosis, before any treatment. A discovery cohort of about a hundred patients, 43 with Graves' ophthalmopathy and over 55 with stable Graves' hyperthyroidism, was used to find distinguishing TCR V-J signatures. In about 6 Graves' hyperthyroidism patients, the study also compared T-cell repertoires from thyroid tissue with T-cell repertoires from blood. TCR Vbeta CDR3 sequencing of 120 to 150 peripheral blood samples (about 45 ophthalmopathy, over 70 hyperthyroidism and approximately 17 progressor patients) is reported in the paper. The 90 to 100 discovery patients were randomly divided into training and test sets at a 7:3 ratio. Prospective prediction of ophthalmopathy was tested in an independent validation cohort consisting of roughly 20 hyperthyroidism patients and 15 or so patients who later progressed to ophthalmopathy. After blood sampling, hyperthyroidism patients were treated with methimazole at a starting dose of 30 mg daily, and ophthalmopathy patients were treated with high-dose intravenous methylprednisolone. General study outcomes and caveats: Blood samples also contained most of the expanded thyroid clonotypes (frequency above 0.001), which suggests that blood repertoires may reflect thyroid immune responses. In validation, the model predicted progression to ophthalmopathy a median of around six months before onset, with around 70% sensitivity and roughly 79% specificity. Sample size was not statistically predetermined, and investigators were not blinded to group allocation. A model built on a 13 V-J signature distinguished ophthalmopathy from stable hyperthyroidism, reaching 85% to 90% sensitivity and about 81% specificity in cross-validation and 80%/75% in testing.

This clonotype was counted at least ten times. What this receptor recognizes is not known. Base qualities are not at hand, and no much larger clone is one base apart. The junction shows trimming of 8 bases on V and 8 bases on J, plus 13 bases between the germline ends. There are 13 amino acids in the CDR3, from cysteine to phenylalanine inclusive. Just the 39-base CDR3 DNA is kept, in frame starting at base 1. Ophthalmopathy patients had moderately to severely active disease, Clinical Activity Score of at least 3, NOSPECS grade of at least 4, and duration under 3 months. Patients with uncontrolled infections, other autoimmune diseases, pregnancy or lactation were excluded. Diagnoses relied on clinical symptoms, serum thyroxine and TRAb, thyroid ultrasound and orbital computed tomography. PBMCs were separated from around 9.1 ml of fresh peripheral blood using Ficoll-Paque density gradient centrifugation. Trizol reagent was used to extract total RNA, and RNA quality was then checked on an Agilent 2100 Bioanalyzer.

The TCR beta CDR3 regions were amplified from the RNA transcripts. For the first round of RT-PCR on the TCR CDR3, the HTBI primer set was used together with the Qiagen OneStep RT-PCR kit. The libraries were constructed in a second round of multiplex PCR and then size-selected and purified. Libraries were sequenced paired-end with 100 bp reads on an Illumina HiSeq2000. Per the original workflow: SOAPnuke was used to process the raw data, throwing out any read that contained adapters or uncalled bases, had a mean Phred below 15, or lacked an exact constant-primer or identifier match. High-quality paired reads were merged using COPE v1.2.5, and each unique nucleotide sequence was defined as a clonotype. MiTCR v1.1 was used to align the clonotypes against IMGT TRBV, TRBD and TRBJ reference segments. The analysis included only V-J combinations with a frequency above 0.0001, which together covered approximately 99% of the repertoires. A TCS score was defined as the ratio between F50 (clonal expansion) and ExV (chaos), using BLOSUM62-based TCRdist between CDR3 peptides within each V-J. Welch's t-statistics and random forest reduced fewer than 600 V-J features to roughly 13, which were used in a naive Bayes classifier (R e1071). The public sequencing data were trimmed at Q25 with fastp and processed into clonotypes with MiXCR by TCRdb, which kept only in-frame beta chains. Duplicate CDR3 protein sequences are folded into a single record with the most common DNA and genes. These V and J calls are TCRdb output, not the study's own analysis. The sample has 300,000 to 400,000 distinct CDR3 sequences on record, around 13% of them singletons. Clones ranked in the top ten supply about 18% of the sample.

Sequencing used blood. The V and J genes are TRBV12-3 or TRBV12-4 and TRBJ1-6; the D gene is perhaps TRBD1, from 5 matching bases. The receptor comes from a woman in her 30s with Graves' ophthalmopathy. The bases read TGTGCCAGCGGCAGGGATTACCATTCACCCCTCCACTTT. The translation is CASGRDYHSPLHF.